Presented here are 25 T cell receptor beta chains from one specimen sequenced in a study of blood T cell repertoires in COVID-19. Some clones are missing from TCRdb's copy, which holds only in-frame ones; the method was immunoSEQ multiplex PCR. The data show approximately 380,000 clones, 88% seen once. Sequencing was performed on PBMCs or T cells enriched from blood (not recorded which). The origin of the receptors is a woman between 18 and 29 years old who had recovered from COVID-19.

The chain joins TRBV27 to TRBJ2-7; TRBD1 matches at 7 bases. V lost 2 bases to trimming and J lost 7 bases; unmatched junction nucleotides: 2. There are 12 residues in the CDR3. The germline CDR1 and CDR2 sequences are MNHEY and SMNVEV (reference sequence). CDR3 DNA sequence: TGTGCCAGCAGTTTACCAGGGGGAGAGCAGTACTTC. Encoded protein: CASSLPGGEQYF.

This clone was counted once. The J gene is TRBJ2-1, the V gene TRBV6-4, with 7 bases fitting TRBD1. The V gene end was trimmed by 0 bases and the J gene end by 3 bases; junction bases not matched to a gene: 5. Per the germline V gene, CDR1 is MRHNA and CDR2 is SNTAGT. There are 16 residues in the CDR3. CDR3 sequence: CASSDSSQGDYNEQFF. The CDR3 nucleotides read TGTGCCAGCAGTGACTCGAGTCAGGGGGACTACAATGAGCAGTTCTTC.

The CDR3 bases are TGCGCCAGCAGCTGGTCGGGGACAGCGAACACTGAAGCTTTCTTT. Translating it yields CASSWSGTANTEAFF. J is TRBJ1-1 and V is TRBV5-1; 7 bases align to TRBD1. CDR1 is SGHRS and CDR2 is YFSETQ in the germline V gene. Losses at the gene ends were 3 bases for V and 1 base for J; bases not matched to a gene: 6. CDR3 length: 15 amino acids.

This clone has only one observation. The chain uses TRBV24-1 and TRBJ1-4, with a tentative D call TRBD1 (6 bases). The germline gives CDR1 KGHDR, CDR2 SFDVKD. V was pared by 9 bases and J by 5 bases, with 12 bases between. There are 13 residues in the CDR3. CDR3 in amino acids: CATSAGDNEKLFF. In DNA form, the CDR3 reads TGTGCCACCTCCGCAGGGGACAATGAAAAACTGTTTTTT.

With regard to this clone: A read error may be the cause here, since a much bigger clone is one base away. Other DNA variants within this sample encode the same CDR3. The chain employs TRBV7-2 and TRBJ1-5; TRBD1 aligns across 8 bases. The CDR3 spans 14 residues. V was clipped by 5 bases and J by 7 bases; unmatched bases: 7. The V gene's germline CDR1 is SGHTA and CDR2 FQGNSA. CDR3 sequence: CASSPRTGNQPQHF. As DNA, the CDR3 is TGTGCCAGCAGCCCCCGGACAGGGAACCAGCCCCAGCATTTT.

This clone was seen a few times. The rearrangement uses TRBV30 and TRBJ1-5; D might be TRBD1 (5 bases). The germline V gene encodes CDR1 GTSNPN and CDR2 SVGIG (reference sequence). Trimming shortened V by 3 bases and J by 0 bases, and 12 bases separated the two germline ends. CDR3 size: 15 residues. CDR3 in amino acids: CAWSPDSYSNQPQHF. CDR3 in DNA: TGTGCCTGGAGCCCAGACAGCTATAGCAATCAGCCCCAGCATTTT.

J is TRBJ1-3 and V is TRBV12-3 or TRBV12-4; D unclear. The length of the CDR3 is 13 residues. V was shortened by 6 bases and J by 4 bases, with 10 bases between the two germline ends. The CDR3, as DNA: TGTGCCAGCAGGGGGAGCCCCGGAAACACCATATATTTT. The encoded protein is CASRGSPGNTIYF.

The rearrangement uses TRBV11-2 and TRBJ1-6; no definite D call. The CDR3 is 17 amino acids. Germline V gene sequence: CDR1 SGHAT, CDR2 FQNNGV. Trimming shortened V by 2 bases and J by 7 bases, and 18 bases separated the two germline ends. CDR3 in amino acids: CASSLLFGWQSNSPLHF. DNA of the CDR3: TGTGCCAGCAGCTTATTGTTCGGGTGGCAGTCAAATTCACCCCTCCACTTT. Combining the CDR3 with reference TRBV11-2 and TRBJ1-6 gives the whole variable domain EAGVAQSPRYKIIEKRQSVAFWCNPISGHATLYWYQQILGQGPKLLIQFQNNGVVDDSQLPKDRFSAERLKGVDSTLKIQPAKLEDSAVYLCASSLLFGWQSNSPLHFGNGTRLTVT.

The rearrangement uses TRBV30 and TRBJ2-5; D is uncertain. V gave up 2 bases and J gave up 2 bases, with 6 bases separating them. The CDR3 is 12 amino acids. Germline V gives CDR1 GTSNPN, CDR2 SVGIG (reference sequence). DNA of the CDR3: TGTGCCTGGAGTCCAGGACAAGAGACCCAGTACTTC. Translated: CAWSPGQETQYF.

The chain uses TRBV5-1 and TRBJ2-5; D is perhaps TRBD1 (6 bases). The CDR3 loop spans 14 amino acids. The germline V gene has CDR1 SGHRS and CDR2 YFSETQ. Trimming removed 4 bases at V and 2 bases at J, with 12 bases between. This chain's CDR3 is CASSPLQGQETQYF. The CDR3 DNA sequence: TGCGCCAGCAGCCCCCTACAGGGTCAAGAGACCCAGTACTTC.

The chain is built from TRBV5-1 and TRBJ2-1; 16 bases fit TRBD2. V lost 4 bases and J lost 4; bases outside the gene matches: 5. The CDR3 runs 17 residues. Germline V CDR1 and CDR2: SGHRS, YFSETQ. In DNA form, the CDR3 reads TGCGCCAGCAGCCCAGGGACTAGCGGGGGGGTATACAATGAGCAGTTCTTC. This codes for CASSPGTSGGVYNEQFF.

The table lists this clone with a count of one. This sequence joins TRBV3-1 (or the pseudogene TRBV3-2) and TRBJ2-1, with 16 bases that match TRBD2. The length of the CDR3 is 17 residues. Germline V lookup: CDR1 LGHDT, CDR2 YNNKEL (reference sequence). V lost 3 bases to trimming and J lost 7 bases; unmatched junction nucleotides: 6. This CDR3 reads CASSQGLAGGPRNEQFF. The DNA for the CDR3 is TGTGCCAGCAGCCAGGGACTAGCGGGGGGGCCTCGGAATGAGCAGTTCTTC.

The V call is TRBV12-5, the J call TRBJ1-3; no clear D gene. The CDR3 spans 14 residues. CDR1 LGHNT and CDR2 FRNRAP come from the germline V gene. Trimming shortened V by 2 bases and J by 3 bases, and 8 bases separated the two germline ends. The CDR3 here is CASGLTGYGNTIYF. The DNA for the CDR3 is TGTGCTAGTGGTTTGACGGGTTATGGAAACACCATATATTTT.

The chain combines TRBV2 with TRBJ1-6; 8 bases line up with TRBD1. Trimming removed 7 bases from V and 7 bases from J; junction bases left unmatched: 18. The CDR3 has 18 residues. CDR1 SNHLY and CDR2 FYNNEI come from the germline V gene. CDR3 loop: CASTQSGAGQGRNSPLHF. In nucleotides, the CDR3 is TGTGCCAGCACGCAAAGCGGCGCCGGACAGGGTAGGAATTCACCCCTCCACTTT.

The chain recombines TRBV6-5 with TRBJ1-2; a possible D gene is TRBD1 (5 bases). The germline V and J ends were trimmed by 5 bases and 6 bases, with 13 bases remaining between them. The CDR3 extends over 13 amino acids. CDR1 and CDR2 (germline): MNHEY, SVGAGI. CDR3 residues: CASSTRGGDGYTF. In nucleotides, the CDR3 is TGTGCCAGCAGTACAAGGGGAGGGGATGGCTACACCTTC.

The rearrangement joins TRBV27 to TRBJ1-2, with D possibly matching TRBD1 (5 bases). Germline CDR1 MNHEY, CDR2 SMNVEV (reference sequence). The CDR3 has 13 amino acids. Trimming took 2 bases from V and 4 from J, leaving 8 bases between them. The CDR3 sequence: CASSLVGGYGYTF. CDR3 coding DNA: TGTGCCAGCAGTTTAGTGGGGGGCTATGGCTACACCTTC.

This clone was seen only a few times. The chain has TRBV2 and TRBJ2-5; D may be TRBD2 (5 bases). Germline CDR1 reads SNHLY; CDR2 reads FYNNEI. There are 15 residues in the CDR3. Trimming cost V 2 bases and J 5 bases, with 15 bases left between them. The CDR3 protein is CASSEWPRTGETQYF. DNA for the CDR3: TGTGCCAGCAGTGAATGGCCCCGGACGGGGGAGACCCAGTACTTC.

V usage is TRBV11-2 and J usage is TRBJ2-7; D may be TRBD2 (7 bases). Trimming took 0 bases from V and 0 from J, leaving 9 bases between them. Germline lookup yields CDR1 SGHAT and CDR2 FQNNGV. The CDR3 has 15 amino acids. CDR3 residues: CASSLEGGHSYEQYF. CDR3 coding DNA: TGTGCCAGCAGCTTAGAGGGGGGGCACTCCTACGAGCAGTACTTC.

This chain links TRBV27 with TRBJ2-5; D is perhaps TRBD2 (6 bases). This CDR3 contains 16 residues. CDR1 MNHEY and CDR2 SMNVEV come from the germline V gene (reference sequence). With 3 bases removed from V and 5 bases from J, the gap between germline ends came to 19 bases. CDR3 DNA: TGTGCCAGCAGTTTCAGAGGAGGGAACGGAGGGGAGACCCAGTACTTC. Amino acid sequence: CASSFRGGNGGETQYF.

The gene calls are TRBV30 and TRBJ1-6; D is perhaps TRBD1 (6 bases). The V end was cut by 4 bases, the J end by 11 bases, with 18 bases between. This CDR3 contains 14 residues. Germline-derived CDR1 and CDR2 are GTSNPN and SVGIG (reference sequence). CDR3 nucleotides: TGTGCCTGGACCCCCAATACAGGGCAGGCACCCCTCCACTTT. Translated, it gives CAWTPNTGQAPLHF.

The chain recombines TRBV29-1 with TRBJ2-1; D is undetermined. This CDR3 is 13 amino acids long. V lost 5 bases to trimming and J lost 0 bases, with 8 bases between them. Germline V lookup: CDR1 SQVTM, CDR2 ANQGSEA. The CDR3 DNA reads TGCAGCGTTCGTCAGGCCTCCTACAATGAGCAGTTCTTC. Its protein product is CSVRQASYNEQFF.

The V call is TRBV5-8, the J call TRBJ1-1; TRBD1 is a possible D gene (5 bases). The CDR3 is made up of 15 amino acids. With 0 bases removed from V and 1 base from J, the gap between germline ends came to 10 bases. CDR1 is SGHTS and CDR2 is YDEGEE in the germline V gene. The CDR3 loop reads CASSLEAGWNTEAFF. CDR3 nucleotides: TGTGCCAGCAGCTTGGAGGCAGGGTGGAACACTGAAGCTTTCTTT.

The gene calls are TRBV18 and TRBJ1-3, with a possible D match to TRBD1 (5 bases). Germline CDR1 reads KGHSH; CDR2 reads LQKENI. Trimming took off 3 bases at V and 2 bases at J, with 17 bases between the two ends. The CDR3 consists of 17 residues. In nucleotides, the CDR3 is TGTGCCAGCTCACCCAACGGGGGGGGATCAGCTGGAAACACCATATATTTT. Translated, it gives CASSPNGGGSAGNTIYF.

The rearrangement links TRBV28 to TRBJ1-4, with 7 bases matching TRBD1. Trimming took 5 bases from V and 2 from J; bases not matched to a gene: 5. CDR1 is MDHEN and CDR2 is SYDVKM in the germline V gene. This CDR3 has 15 amino acids. The CDR3 sequence: CASSPPTGTNEKLFF. CDR3 sequence (DNA): TGTGCCAGCAGTCCGCCGACAGGGACTAATGAAAAACTGTTTTTT.

This rearrangement joins TRBV7-9 to TRBJ1-3; 7 bases line up with TRBD1. V trimming: 6 bases; J trimming: 0 bases; junction bases outside the gene matches: 5. This CDR3 is 15 amino acids long. Germline V lookup: CDR1 SEHNR, CDR2 FQNEAQ (reference sequence). This CDR3 reads CASSRTGDSGNTIYF. The CDR3, as DNA: TGTGCCAGCAGTCGTACAGGGGACTCTGGAAACACCATATATTTT.